This T cell receptor beta chain appears in the sequencing data of a study of cytomegalovirus exposure and HLA in healthy donors. On the study more broadly: Inside one of the first data releases sat about 85 million unique TCRs taken from HLA-typed donors. Genotyping showed roughly 81% of approximately 430 donors falling in the Caucasian-associated ancestry cluster.

Study-wide results and limits: Certain sequence variants were highly shared and formed a cluster, and this cluster was likely a sequencing artifact.

Researchers ran the PCR with 60 Vbeta and 13 Jbeta primers. Per the authors' pipeline: The count from a later analysis was tens of millions of unique TCR beta chains, about 10 million of them shared. The protocol was immunoSEQ multiplex PCR, while the TCRdb copy is restricted to in-frame clones and leaves out a portion. V and J calls and clone size follow that table, whereas D and trimming were derived from the DNA. The sample includes tens of thousands of clones, approximately 7.7% of them seen just once. This CDR3 has 15 amino acids. Germline-derived CDR1 and CDR2 are SSHAT and FNYEAQ (reference sequence). Only a few counts were recorded for this clone. What it binds is not known. An end of the junction differs from the germline gene, which may be a read error.

This receptor was obtained from a man between 45 and 60 years old in good health and CMV-seronegative. Sequenced material: PBMCs. The gene calls are TRBV7-7 and TRBJ2-5; 12 bases are shared with TRBD2. The CDR3 sequence: CASSQTGTSGETQYF. CDR3 DNA sequence: TGTGCTAGCAGCCAAACCGGGACTAGCGGGGAGACCCAGTACTTC.